This T cell receptor beta chain is drawn from a study of read filtering for tumor transcriptome and immune sequencing. Study summary: Mean patient age was 65.9 years, range about 45 to 85; over 16 male, more than 11 female. Study results and caveats: Approximately 80% of IR-seq clonotypes had one read, totaling around 4% of reads; RNA-seq: about 70% and 40%.

Molecular barcoded adaptors covering alpha/delta and beta/gamma chains were used on 400 to 450 ng RNA. A single record per CDR3 protein comes from TCRdb applying MiXCR to the reads. Of approximately 41,000 distinct CDR3 sequences listed, 13% were seen once; the top ten hold approximately 30%. This clonotype was seen many times. Its antigen is not identified. Per the germline V gene, CDR1 is DFQATT and CDR2 is SNEGSKA (reference sequence). Trimming stripped 6 bases from V and 1 base from J, with 9 bases between. The CDR3 spans 12 residues. This rearrangement joins TRBV20-1 to TRBJ1-1; D unresolved. This sequence was found in a donor at least 40 years old with multiple myeloma. The sample comprised a population of CD138-negative cells sorted from bone marrow. CDR3 residues: CSAPAQNTEAFF. The CDR3, as DNA: TGCAGTGCCCCGGCGCAGAACACTGAAGCTTTCTTT.